The rows below give T cell receptor beta chains drawn from one sample of a study of T-cell reconstitution after alpha-beta-depleted transplantation in children. Via MiXCR, TCRdb re-called the PCR reads, giving one row per CDR3 protein. This sample has under 85,000 distinct CDR3 sequences, with 15% to 20% found just once. The sequenced sample was PBMCs, mostly from graft donor cells, obtained 360 days after TCRalphabeta/CD19-depleted stem cell transplant. The receptors originated from a male patient between 2 and 15 years old who had a stem cell transplant for acute lymphoblastic leukemia, so the T cells may come from the graft donor. The CDR3 runs from the conserved cysteine through the conserved F or W. A D gene is named only where the DNA matches it firmly. Clone size, where shown, is once, few, many, or a class for clones that have expanded.

v_gene: TRBV5-6; d_gene: TRBD1; j_gene: TRBJ1-4; abundance: once; CDR3aa: CASSLVGQGAAANEKLFF; CDR3nt: TGTGCCAGCAGCTTGGTTGGACAGGGTGCCGCAGCTAATGAAAAACTGTTTTTT
v_gene: TRBV11-3; d_gene: TRBD2; j_gene: TRBJ2-1; abundance: NA; CDR3aa: CASSAGLAVYNEQFF; CDR3nt: TGTGCCAGCAGCGCTGGACTAGCGGTCTACAATGAGCAGTTCTTC
v_gene: TRBV7-9; d_gene: NA; j_gene: TRBJ2-5; abundance: NA; CDR3aa: CASSTGQLKGETQYF; CDR3nt: TGTGCCAGCAGCACCGGACAGCTCAAGGGAGAGACCCAGTACTTC
v_gene: TRBV6-5; d_gene: TRBD1; j_gene: TRBJ2-3; abundance: NA; CDR3aa: CASSYNMGQGGDTQYF; CDR3nt: TGTGCCAGCAGTTACAATATGGGACAGGGAGGAGATACGCAGTATTTT
v_gene: TRBV7-9; d_gene: TRBD1; j_gene: TRBJ2-5; abundance: few; CDR3aa: CASSFGQARQETQYF; CDR3nt: TGTGCCAGCAGCTTCGGACAGGCGAGGCAAGAGACCCAGTACTTC
v_gene: TRBV6-1; d_gene: NA; j_gene: TRBJ1-4; abundance: NA; CDR3aa: CASSGIRQATNEKLFF; CDR3nt: TGTGCCAGCAGTGGCATTCGACAGGCAACTAATGAAAAACTGTTTTTT
v_gene: TRBV20-1; d_gene: TRBD1; j_gene: TRBJ2-3; abundance: many; CDR3aa: CSATGTGYTDTQYF; CDR3nt: TGCAGTGCTACCGGGACAGGGTACACAGATACGCAGTATTTT
v_gene: TRBV15; d_gene: NA; j_gene: TRBJ2-5; abundance: NA; CDR3aa: CATSRDSRQETQYF; CDR3nt: TGTGCCACCAGCAGAGATTCCAGACAAGAGACCCAGTACTTC
v_gene: TRBV29-1; d_gene: NA; j_gene: TRBJ2-2; abundance: few; CDR3aa: CSVERRANTGELFF; CDR3nt: TGCAGCGTTGAAAGGAGGGCGAACACCGGGGAGCTGTTTTTT
v_gene: TRBV2; d_gene: NA; j_gene: TRBJ2-2; abundance: few; CDR3aa: CASDQRVNTGELFF; CDR3nt: TGTGCAAGCGACCAGCGCGTCAACACCGGGGAGCTGTTTTTT
v_gene: TRBV7-2; d_gene: NA; j_gene: TRBJ2-7; abundance: NA; CDR3aa: CASSHRQLSYEQYF; CDR3nt: TGTGCCAGCAGCCACAGACAGCTCTCCTACGAGCAGTACTTC
v_gene: TRBV6-5; d_gene: NA; j_gene: TRBJ1-3; abundance: many; CDR3aa: CASSYDRGGNTIYF; CDR3nt: TGTGCCAGCAGTTACGACCGGGGGGGAAACACCATATATTTT
v_gene: TRBV5-6; d_gene: NA; j_gene: TRBJ2-7; abundance: many; CDR3aa: CASSLLSGVSYEQYF; CDR3nt: TGTGCCAGCAGCTTGCTTAGCGGTGTCTCCTACGAGCAGTACTTC
v_gene: TRBV7-8; d_gene: NA; j_gene: TRBJ2-7; abundance: few; CDR3aa: CASSLGFYEQYF; CDR3nt: TGTGCCAGCAGCTTAGGGTTCTACGAGCAGTACTTC
v_gene: TRBV24-1; d_gene: TRBD1; j_gene: TRBJ2-2; abundance: few; CDR3aa: CATSDAGTGGFGELFF; CDR3nt: TGTGCCACCAGTGACGCCGGGACAGGGGGCTTCGGGGAGCTGTTTTTT
v_gene: TRBV7-9; d_gene: TRBD1; j_gene: TRBJ1-1; abundance: few; CDR3aa: CASSQGAGEAFF; CDR3nt: TGTGCCAGCAGCCAGGGGGCCGGCGAAGCTTTCTTT
v_gene: TRBV7-2; d_gene: TRBD2; j_gene: TRBJ2-7; abundance: NA; CDR3aa: CASSLASGLAGNSYEQYF; CDR3nt: TGTGCCAGCAGCTTAGCCTCGGGACTAGCGGGAAACTCCTACGAGCAGTACTTC